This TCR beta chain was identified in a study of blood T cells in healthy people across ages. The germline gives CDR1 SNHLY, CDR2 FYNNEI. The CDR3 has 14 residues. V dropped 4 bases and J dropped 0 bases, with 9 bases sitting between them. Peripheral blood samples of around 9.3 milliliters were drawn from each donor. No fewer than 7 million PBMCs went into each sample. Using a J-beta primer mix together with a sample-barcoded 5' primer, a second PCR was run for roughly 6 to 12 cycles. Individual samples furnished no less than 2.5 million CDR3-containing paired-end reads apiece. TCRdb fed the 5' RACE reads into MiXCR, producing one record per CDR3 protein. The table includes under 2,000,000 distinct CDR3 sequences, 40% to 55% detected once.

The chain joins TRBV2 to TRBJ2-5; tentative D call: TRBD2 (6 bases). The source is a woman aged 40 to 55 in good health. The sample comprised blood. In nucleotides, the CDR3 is TGTGCCAGCAGTGGGTGGAGGGACCAAGAGACCCAGTACTTC. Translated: CASSGWRDQETQYF.